These T cell receptor beta chains were read from a single sample in a study of T-cell memory formation after mild COVID-19. TCRdb ran MiXCR on the 5' RACE reads and lists one entry per CDR3 protein. The profile shows under 300,000 distinct CDR3 sequences, approximately 19% of them singletons. The sample taken for sequencing was PBMCs or a T cell subset sorted from them (not recorded which). These receptors were collected from a man in his late teens or twenties who had mild COVID-19 (a few samples of this study predate the infection). Cell type and time point are not known. Both conserved end residues are part of each CDR3. A D gene is named only where the DNA matches it firmly. Not all rows give a size; the values are once, few, many and, for expanded clones, a class.

TRBJ2-2	TRBV20-1	TRBD1	16	few	CSATGQGMENTGELFF	TGCAGTGCCACCGGACAGGGGATGGAGAACACCGGGGAGCTGTTTTTT
TRBJ2-5	TRBV10-3	TRBD1	14	.	CAISAGTAQETQYF	TGTGCCATCAGTGCGGGGACAGCGCAAGAGACCCAGTACTTC
TRBJ1-5	TRBV7-2	.	14	many	CASSFATENQPQHF	TGTGCCAGCAGCTTCGCGACAGAAAATCAGCCCCAGCATTTT
TRBJ1-1	TRBV27	.	14	few	CASSAQGLNTEAFF	TGTGCCAGCAGTGCCCAGGGACTGAACACTGAAGCTTTCTTT
TRBJ2-1	TRBV3-1	TRBD1	13	.	CASSMTGDNEQFF	TGTGCCAGCAGTATGACAGGGGACAATGAGCAGTTCTTC
TRBJ2-3	TRBV11-1	.	15	few	CASSGALPGADTQYF	TGTGCCAGCAGCGGCGCCCTACCGGGGGCAGATACGCAGTATTTT
TRBJ2-5	TRBV2	.	15	few	CASREPGTHQETQYF	TGTGCCAGCAGAGAGCCGGGAACCCACCAAGAGACCCAGTACTTC
TRBJ2-3	TRBV6-2/TRBV6-3	.	11	.	CASLRFSTQYF	TGTGCCAGCCTCCGGTTTTCTACGCAGTATTTT
TRBJ1-2	TRBV12-3/TRBV12-4	.	13	.	CASSFSGPYGYTF	TGTGCCAGCAGTTTCTCGGGTCCCTATGGCTACACCTTC
TRBJ1-5	TRBV7-2	.	13	.	CASSSGLNQPQHF	TGTGCCAGCAGCTCTGGACTTAATCAGCCCCAGCATTTT
TRBJ2-2	TRBV2	.	15	few	CASSGQAANTGELFF	TGTGCCAGCAGTGGACAGGCAGCGAACACCGGGGAGCTGTTTTTT
TRBJ2-3	TRBV20-1	TRBD2	14	.	CSAPEGLARDTQYF	TGCAGTGCTCCCGAAGGACTAGCGAGGGATACGCAGTATTTT
TRBJ1-6	TRBV29-1	.	12	few	CSVGEFNSPLHF	TGCAGCGTTGGGGAATTTAATTCACCCCTCCACTTT
TRBJ2-7	TRBV9	.	15	few	CASSVDGYSSYEQYF	TGTGCCAGCAGCGTAGATGGTTATAGCTCCTACGAGCAGTACTTC
TRBJ1-3	TRBV20-1	TRBD1	13	few	CSASRTGGNTIYF	TGCAGTGCAAGCAGGACAGGGGGCAACACCATATATTTT
TRBJ1-6	TRBV7-2	.	18	.	CASSLTVIASSYNSPLHF	TGTGCCAGCAGCTTAACCGTGATCGCGAGCTCCTATAATTCACCCCTCCACTTT
TRBJ2-4	TRBV28	.	14	few	CASSLVGGRHIQYF	TGTGCCAGCAGCTTGGTCGGGGGTCGTCACATTCAGTACTTC
TRBJ1-2	TRBV3-1	.	15	few	CASSHWTVPGYGYTF	TGTGCCAGCAGCCATTGGACAGTTCCCGGGTATGGCTACACCTTC
TRBJ2-6	TRBV2	.	15	.	CASREWFSGANVLTF	TGTGCCAGCAGGGAATGGTTCTCTGGGGCCAACGTCCTGACTTTC
TRBJ1-2	TRBV6-5	TRBD1	15	.	CASSYSGQPNYGYTF	TGTGCCAGCAGTTACTCGGGACAGCCTAACTATGGCTACACCTTC
TRBJ1-4	TRBV27	.	14	.	CASRMGVSNEKLFF	TGTGCCAGCAGGATGGGGGTATCTAATGAAAAACTGTTTTTT
TRBJ1-6	TRBV6-2/TRBV6-3	TRBD1	16	.	CASSYSPGQRTSPLHF	TGTGCCAGCAGTTACTCGCCGGGACAGAGGACTTCACCCCTCCACTTT
TRBJ2-3	TRBV4-3	TRBD1	18	few	CASSRQTGAETSTDTQYF	TGCGCCAGCAGCCGCCAGACAGGGGCTGAAACTAGCACAGATACGCAGTATTTT
TRBJ2-4	TRBV29-1	TRBD2	17	few	CSVEASQAGGGLGIQYF	TGCAGCGTTGAAGCATCGCAAGCCGGGGGGGGATTAGGCATTCAGTACTTC
TRBJ2-1	TRBV5-5	TRBD2	15	few	CASSLGRGAYNEQFF	TGTGCCAGCAGCTTAGGGCGGGGGGCCTACAATGAGCAGTTCTTC
TRBJ2-1	TRBV15	.	13	few	CATSRVGGDEQFF	TGTGCCACCAGCAGAGTGGGGGGCGATGAGCAGTTCTTC
TRBJ2-4	TRBV7-9	.	11	.	CASSSSRIQYF	TGTGCCAGCAGCTCCTCGAGGATTCAGTACTTC
TRBJ1-5	TRBV7-8	.	15	.	CASSLRTASNQPQHF	TGTGCCAGCAGCCTTAGGACCGCTAGCAATCAGCCCCAGCATTTT
TRBJ2-1	TRBV12-3/TRBV12-4	TRBD2	15	many	CASSLIAGGRNEQFF	TGTGCCAGCAGTTTAATAGCGGGGGGGCGCAATGAGCAGTTCTTC
TRBJ2-3	TRBV5-1	.	14	few	CASSQESPFDTQYF	TGCGCCAGCAGCCAGGAAAGTCCGTTCGATACGCAGTATTTT
TRBJ2-1	TRBV7-2	.	13	.	CASSLGGTEVKFF	TGTGCCAGCAGCTTAGGCGGGACCGAGGTTAAGTTCTTC
TRBJ2-1	TRBV6-2/TRBV6-3	TRBD2	14	.	CASSYRLANNEQFF	TGTGCCAGCAGTTATAGACTAGCGAACAATGAGCAGTTCTTC
TRBJ2-3	TRBV7-2	.	12	few	CASGGATDTQYF	TGTGCCAGCGGGGGGGCCACAGATACGCAGTATTTT
TRBJ1-5	TRBV20-1	.	14	.	CSASPSVSNQPQHF	TGCAGTGCTAGCCCCAGCGTTAGCAATCAGCCCCAGCATTTT
TRBJ1-4	TRBV5-1	TRBD1	15	.	CASSLVGTGGGKLFF	TGCGCCAGCAGCTTGGTCGGGACAGGGGGTGGAAAACTGTTTTTT
TRBJ2-7	TRBV9	.	15	.	CASSSGGTFSYEQYF	TGTGCCAGCAGTTCTGGGGGGACCTTCTCCTACGAGCAGTACTTC
TRBJ2-7	TRBV10-3	.	15	.	CAISESGGQASEQYF	TGTGCCATCAGTGAGTCAGGGGGGCAGGCAAGCGAGCAGTACTTC
TRBJ2-1	TRBV20-1	TRBD1	15	many	CSASGGQGIYNEQFF	TGCAGTGCTAGTGGGGGACAGGGTATCTACAATGAGCAGTTCTTC
TRBJ1-4	TRBV2	.	13	few	CASSARFGEKLFF	TGTGCCAGCAGCGCGAGGTTCGGTGAAAAACTGTTTTTT
TRBJ1-4	TRBV3-1	.	13	few	CASSQDLEGKLFF	TGTGCCAGCAGCCAAGATCTTGAGGGAAAACTGTTTTTT
TRBJ2-1	TRBV5-1	TRBD1	16	.	CASSLPGQGRNNEQFF	TGCGCCAGCAGCCTACCGGGACAGGGAAGGAACAATGAGCAGTTCTTC
TRBJ1-3	TRBV6-5	.	15	.	CASSYSPGSGNTIYF	TGTGCCAGCAGTTACTCTCCGGGATCCGGAAACACCATATATTTT
TRBJ2-2	TRBV27	.	14	once	CASSLSRVPGELFF	TGTGCCAGCAGTTTATCGCGTGTTCCCGGGGAGCTGTTTTTT
TRBJ1-2	TRBV18	.	12	few	CASSPSKVGYTF	TGTGCCAGCTCACCGTCGAAGGTCGGCTACACCTTC
TRBJ2-2	TRBV29-1	TRBD1	13	.	CSSRDRDTGELFF	TGCAGCTCCCGGGACAGGGACACCGGGGAGCTGTTTTTT
TRBJ2-1	TRBV6-5	.	16	.	CASSLTGTSSYNEQFF	TGTGCCAGCAGTCTAACAGGGACGAGCTCCTACAATGAGCAGTTCTTC
TRBJ2-7	TRBV6-2/TRBV6-3	TRBD1	16	.	CASSFPLGDSSYEQYF	TGTGCCAGCAGTTTTCCTCTGGGGGACAGCTCCTACGAGCAGTACTTC
TRBJ2-3	TRBV20-1	TRBD2	17	few	CSAGPGGRPTSTDTQYF	TGCAGTGCCGGTCCGGGGGGGCGACCCACTAGCACAGATACGCAGTATTTT
TRBJ2-3	TRBV20-1	TRBD2	18	.	CSASGDPGSGGTSDTQYF	TGCAGTGCTAGTGGGGACCCGGGGAGCGGGGGGACCTCAGATACGCAGTATTTT